These T cell receptor beta chains were read from a single sample in a study of T cell changes during pregnancy in multiple sclerosis. This table comes from immunoSEQ multiplex PCR, and its TCRdb copy is limited to in-frame clones, with some not included. The sample lists 75,000 to 95,000 clones, about 92% occurring once. The starting material was peripheral blood, obtained in the first trimester of pregnancy. These TCRs come from a female donor with multiple sclerosis, enrolled in a pregnancy study. Each CDR3 is given with its conserved first and last residue. The D gene is left open where the match is weak. The size field is filled for only some rows; it gives once, few, many or a size class.

TRBV5-6	TRBJ2-5	TRBD1	-	TGTGCCAGCAGCCCGCAAGCCGGGACAGGGAGTGGAGAGACCCAGTACTTC	CASSPQAGTGSGETQYF
TRBV29-1	TRBJ2-2	-	-	TGCAGCGTATCTGACTCCGGTTACACCGGGGAGCTGTTTTTT	CSVSDSGYTGELFF
TRBV7-2	TRBJ2-2	-	-	TGTGCCAGCAGTCTCACTACCAACACCGGGGAGCTGTTTTTT	CASSLTTNTGELFF
TRBV7-9	TRBJ1-1	-	-	TGTGCCAGCAGCTTAGGAGGTGAGGCTTTCTTT	CASSLGGEAFF
TRBV6-5	TRBJ1-2	-	-	TGTGCCAGCAGTTACTTGGGGGCAGGGTATGGCTACACCTTC	CASSYLGAGYGYTF
TRBV5-8	TRBJ1-1	TRBD1	-	TGTGCCAGCATTCACGGACATACTGGGACAGCCAGTATGAACACTGAAGCTTTCTTT	CASIHGHTGTASMNTEAFF
TRBV5-1	TRBJ2-1	-	once	TGCGCCAGCAGCTTCCGGGCAGGGTACAGCACCTCCAACTACAATGAGCAGTTCTTC	CASSFRAGYSTSNYNEQFF
TRBV5-5	TRBJ2-2	-	-	TGTGCCAGCAGCCCATGGACAGCTAACACCGGGGAGCTGTTTTTT	CASSPWTANTGELFF
TRBV19	TRBJ2-7	TRBD1	-	TGTGCCAGTCAGAGTGGGACAGGGGGTTACGAGCAGTACTTC	CASQSGTGGYEQYF
TRBV28	TRBJ2-7	TRBD2	-	TGTGCCAGCAGTTTGCGGGCTAGCGGAACCTCCTACGAGCAGTACTTC	CASSLRASGTSYEQYF
TRBV7-3	TRBJ2-5	TRBD1	-	TGTGCCAGCAGCACCGGGACAGGGGACTGGGAGACCCAGTACTTC	CASSTGTGDWETQYF
TRBV18	TRBJ2-3	-	-	TGTGCCAGCTCACCACTCTCAGATACGCAGTATTTT	CASSPLSDTQYF
TRBV7-3	TRBJ2-5	-	-	TGTGCCAGCAGCACCCGGCCAGGGGAGACCCAGTACTTC	CASSTRPGETQYF
TRBV5-6	TRBJ1-2	TRBD1	-	TGTGCCAGCAGACGACGGGACAGGACCTATGGCTACACCTTC	CASRRRDRTYGYTF
TRBV30	TRBJ1-1	TRBD1	few	TGTGCCTGGAGGGGGGGGACAGGAGATAACACTGAAGCTTTCTTT	CAWRGGTGDNTEAFF
TRBV30	TRBJ1-2	-	-	TGTGCCTGGAGTGGTGTTCAGGGGTTGGACTATGGCTACACCTTC	CAWSGVQGLDYGYTF
TRBV2	TRBJ1-3	-	-	TGTGCCAGCAGTGTTCTCTCAAACACCATATATTTT	CASSVLSNTIYF
TRBV6-1	TRBJ1-2	TRBD1	-	TGTGCCAGCAGCTTAGGCCCCGGGACAGGGGACGGCTACACCTTC	CASSLGPGTGDGYTF
TRBV19	TRBJ1-5	TRBD1	once	TGTGCCACCGAGGGACAGGGATGGGATCAGCCCCAGCATTTT	CATEGQGWDQPQHF